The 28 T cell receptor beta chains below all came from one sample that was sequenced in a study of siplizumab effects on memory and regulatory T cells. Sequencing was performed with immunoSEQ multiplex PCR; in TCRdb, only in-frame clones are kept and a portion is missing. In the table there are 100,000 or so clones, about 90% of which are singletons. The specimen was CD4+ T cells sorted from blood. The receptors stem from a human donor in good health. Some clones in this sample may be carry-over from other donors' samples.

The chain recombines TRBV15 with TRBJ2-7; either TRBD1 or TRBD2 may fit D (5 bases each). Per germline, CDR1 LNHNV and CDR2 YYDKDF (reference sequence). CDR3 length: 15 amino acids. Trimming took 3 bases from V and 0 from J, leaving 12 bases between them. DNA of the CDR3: TGTGCCACCAGCAGGACCGGGACGGCCTCCTACGAGCAGTACTTC. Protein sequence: CATSRTGTASYEQYF.

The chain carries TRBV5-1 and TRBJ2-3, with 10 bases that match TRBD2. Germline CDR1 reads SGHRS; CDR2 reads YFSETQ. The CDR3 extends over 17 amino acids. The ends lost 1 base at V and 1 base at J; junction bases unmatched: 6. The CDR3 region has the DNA TGCGCCAGCAGCTTGCTTTCTAGCGGGAGTCGCACAGATACGCAGTATTTT. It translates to CASSLLSSGSRTDTQYF.

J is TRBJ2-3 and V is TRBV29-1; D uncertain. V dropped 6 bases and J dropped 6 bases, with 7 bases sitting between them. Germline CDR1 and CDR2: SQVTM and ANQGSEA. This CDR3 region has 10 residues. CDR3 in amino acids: CSVALDTQYF. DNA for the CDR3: TGCAGCGTGGCCCTGGATACGCAGTATTTT.

The CDR3 region is CASSQGRRSEAFF. The CDR3 DNA is TGTGCCAGCAGCCAGGGGCGTAGGTCTGAAGCTTTCTTT. This rearrangement joins TRBV7-3 to TRBJ1-1, with D possibly matching TRBD1 (6 bases). The CDR3 covers 13 residues. V gave up 5 bases and J gave up 6 bases, with 13 bases separating them. Germline V gives CDR1 SGHTA, CDR2 FQGTGA.

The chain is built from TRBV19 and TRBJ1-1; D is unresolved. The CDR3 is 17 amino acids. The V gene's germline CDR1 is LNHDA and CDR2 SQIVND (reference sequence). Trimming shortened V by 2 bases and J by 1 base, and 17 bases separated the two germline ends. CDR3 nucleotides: TGTGCCAGTAGTATAAGCCGTCTTGAAACGTGGAACACTGAAGCTTTCTTT. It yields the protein CASSISRLETWNTEAFF.

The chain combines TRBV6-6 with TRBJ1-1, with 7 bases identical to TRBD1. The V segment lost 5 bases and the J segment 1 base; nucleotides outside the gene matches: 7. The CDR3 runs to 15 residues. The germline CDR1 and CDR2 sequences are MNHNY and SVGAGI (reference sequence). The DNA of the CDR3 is TGTGCCAGCAGTGACAAAGGACAGGAGAACACTGAAGCTTTCTTT. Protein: CASSDKGQENTEAFF.

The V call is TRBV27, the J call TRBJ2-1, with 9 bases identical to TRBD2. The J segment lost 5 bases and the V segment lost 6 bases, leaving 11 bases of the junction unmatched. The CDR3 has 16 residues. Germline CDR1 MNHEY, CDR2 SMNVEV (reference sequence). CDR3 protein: CASRERSGSNNNEQFF. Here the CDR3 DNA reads TGTGCCAGCAGGGAGCGTAGCGGGAGTAACAACAATGAGCAGTTCTTC.

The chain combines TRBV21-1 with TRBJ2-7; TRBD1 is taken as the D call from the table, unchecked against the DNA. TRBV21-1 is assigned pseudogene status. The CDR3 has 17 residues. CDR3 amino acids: CASSKERRTGVTYEQYF. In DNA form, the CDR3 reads TGTGCCAGCAGCAAAGAGAGAAGAACAGGGGTAACCTACGAGCAGTACTTC.

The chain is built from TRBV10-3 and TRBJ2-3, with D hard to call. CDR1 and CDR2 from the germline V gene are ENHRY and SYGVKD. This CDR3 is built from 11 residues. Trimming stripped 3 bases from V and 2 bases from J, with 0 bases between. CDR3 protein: CAISDTDTQYF. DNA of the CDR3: TGTGCCATCAGTGACACAGATACGCAGTATTTT.

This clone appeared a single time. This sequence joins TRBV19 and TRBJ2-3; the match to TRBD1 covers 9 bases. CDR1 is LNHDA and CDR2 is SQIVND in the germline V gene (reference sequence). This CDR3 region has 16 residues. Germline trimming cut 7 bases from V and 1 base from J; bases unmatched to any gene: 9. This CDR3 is CASTPTGGVGTDTQYF. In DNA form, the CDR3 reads TGTGCCAGTACCCCGACAGGGGGGGTAGGCACAGATACGCAGTATTTT.

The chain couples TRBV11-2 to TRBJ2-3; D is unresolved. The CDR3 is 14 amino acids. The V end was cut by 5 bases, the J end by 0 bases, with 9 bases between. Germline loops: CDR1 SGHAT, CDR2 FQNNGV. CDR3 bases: TGTGCCAGCAGCCCGTACAGTAGCACAGATACGCAGTATTTT. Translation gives CASSPYSSTDTQYF.

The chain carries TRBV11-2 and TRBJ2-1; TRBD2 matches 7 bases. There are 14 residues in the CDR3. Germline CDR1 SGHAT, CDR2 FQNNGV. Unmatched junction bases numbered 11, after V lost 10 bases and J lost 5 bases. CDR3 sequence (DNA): TGTGCCACAGTAGCGGGCCTAATAAACAATGAGCAGTTCTTC. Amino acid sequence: CATVAGLINNEQFF.

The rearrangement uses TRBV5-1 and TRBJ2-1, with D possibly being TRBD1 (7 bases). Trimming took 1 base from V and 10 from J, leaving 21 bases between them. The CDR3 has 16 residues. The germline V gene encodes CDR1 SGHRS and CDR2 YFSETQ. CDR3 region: CASSLPAGGSPSEQFF. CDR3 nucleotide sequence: TGCGCCAGCAGCTTGCCAGCAGGGGGGAGCCCGTCGGAGCAGTTCTTC.

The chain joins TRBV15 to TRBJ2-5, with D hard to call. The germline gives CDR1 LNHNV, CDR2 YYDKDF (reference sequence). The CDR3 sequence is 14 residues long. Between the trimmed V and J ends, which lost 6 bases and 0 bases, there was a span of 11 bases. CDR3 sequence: CATRTSEYQETQYF. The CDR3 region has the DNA TGTGCCACCAGGACGAGCGAGTACCAAGAGACCCAGTACTTC.

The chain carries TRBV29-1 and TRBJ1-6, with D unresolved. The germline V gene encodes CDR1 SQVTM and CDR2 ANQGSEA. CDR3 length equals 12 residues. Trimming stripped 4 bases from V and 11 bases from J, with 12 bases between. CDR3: CSVGEESAPLHF. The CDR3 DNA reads TGCAGCGTTGGGGAGGAATCGGCACCCCTCCACTTT.

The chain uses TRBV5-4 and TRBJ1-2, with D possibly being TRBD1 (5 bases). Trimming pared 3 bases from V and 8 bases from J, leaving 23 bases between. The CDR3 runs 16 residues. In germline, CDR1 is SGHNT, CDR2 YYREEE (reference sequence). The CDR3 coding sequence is TGTGCCAGCAGCTCCCTTAAAGAGAGGGGCGATTCGGGCTACACCTTC. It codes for CASSSLKERGDSGYTF.

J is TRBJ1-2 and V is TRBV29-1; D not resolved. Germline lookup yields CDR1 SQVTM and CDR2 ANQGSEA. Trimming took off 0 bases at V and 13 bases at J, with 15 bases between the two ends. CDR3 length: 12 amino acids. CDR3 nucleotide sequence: TGCAGCGTTGAAGAAGTGAACCAGCTTTCCACCTTC. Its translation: CSVEEVNQLSTF.

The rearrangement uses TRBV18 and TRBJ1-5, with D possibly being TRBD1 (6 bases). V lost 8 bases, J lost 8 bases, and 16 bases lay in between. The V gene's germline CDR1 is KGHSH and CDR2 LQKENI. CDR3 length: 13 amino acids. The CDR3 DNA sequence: TGTGCCAGCACGATGGACAGTGCGGAGCCCCAGCATTTT. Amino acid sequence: CASTMDSAEPQHF.

The CDR3 sequence is CASRDSGSGGETQYF. DNA of the CDR3: TGTGCCAGCAGAGATAGCGGGAGTGGGGGAGAGACCCAGTACTTC. The rearrangement joins TRBV6-6 to TRBJ2-5, with TRBD2 matching 9 bases. The CDR3 runs 15 residues. The V gene end was trimmed by 6 bases and the J gene end by 4 bases; junction bases not matched to a gene: 9. CDR1 and CDR2 (germline): MNHNY, SVGAGI (reference sequence).

CDR3 protein: CASSSGTSFGLETQYF. CDR3 nucleotides: TGTGCCAGTAGTTCCGGGACTAGTTTTGGACTGGAGACCCAGTACTTC. The chain recombines TRBV19 with TRBJ2-5; 8 nucleotides align to TRBD2. With 5 bases clipped from V and 5 bases from J, the junction kept 13 bases outside the gene matches. The CDR3 loop spans 16 amino acids. The germline gives CDR1 LNHDA, CDR2 SQIVND (reference sequence).

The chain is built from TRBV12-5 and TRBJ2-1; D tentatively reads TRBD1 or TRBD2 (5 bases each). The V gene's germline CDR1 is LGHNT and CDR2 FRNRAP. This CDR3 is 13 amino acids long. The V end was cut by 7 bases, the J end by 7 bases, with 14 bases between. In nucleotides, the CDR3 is TGTGCTAGTGTCCGGGACCCGGGGAATGAGCAGTTCTTC. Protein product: CASVRDPGNEQFF.

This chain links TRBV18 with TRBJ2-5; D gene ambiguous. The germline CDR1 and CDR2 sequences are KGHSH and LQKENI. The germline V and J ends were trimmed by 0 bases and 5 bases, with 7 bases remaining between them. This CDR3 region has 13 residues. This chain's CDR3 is CASSPPSWETQYF. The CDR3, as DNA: TGTGCCAGCTCACCACCGAGCTGGGAGACCCAGTACTTC.

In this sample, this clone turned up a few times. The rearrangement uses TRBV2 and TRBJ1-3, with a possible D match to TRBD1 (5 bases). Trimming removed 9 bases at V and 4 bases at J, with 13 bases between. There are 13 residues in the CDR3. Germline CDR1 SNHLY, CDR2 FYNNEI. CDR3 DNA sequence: TGTGCCAGTTCGCTGGGGCGGGGAAACACCATATATTTT. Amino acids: CASSLGRGNTIYF.

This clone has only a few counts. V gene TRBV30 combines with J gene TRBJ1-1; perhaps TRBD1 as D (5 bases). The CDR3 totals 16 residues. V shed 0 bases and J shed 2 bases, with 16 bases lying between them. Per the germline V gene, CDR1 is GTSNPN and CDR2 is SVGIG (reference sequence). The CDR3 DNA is TGTGCCTGGAGTGTACTATCGACAGACCGAAACACTGAAGCTTTCTTT. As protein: CAWSVLSTDRNTEAFF. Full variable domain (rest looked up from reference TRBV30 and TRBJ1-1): SQTIHQWPATLVQPVGSPLSLECTVEGTSNPNLYWYRQAAGRGLQLLFYSVGIGQISSEVPQNLSASRPQDRQFILSSKKLLLSDSGFYLCAWSVLSTDRNTEAFFGQGTRLTVV.

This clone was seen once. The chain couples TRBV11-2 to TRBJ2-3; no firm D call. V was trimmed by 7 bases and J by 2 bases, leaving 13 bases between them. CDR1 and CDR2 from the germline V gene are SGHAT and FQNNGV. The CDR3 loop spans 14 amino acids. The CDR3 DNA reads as TGTGCCAGCACCGCAGGTCGGAACACAGATACGCAGTATTTT. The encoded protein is CASTAGRNTDTQYF.

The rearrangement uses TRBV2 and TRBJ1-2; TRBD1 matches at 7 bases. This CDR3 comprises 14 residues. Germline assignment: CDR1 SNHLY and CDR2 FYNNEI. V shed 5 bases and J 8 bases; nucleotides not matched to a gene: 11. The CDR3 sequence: CASSKGGQDEGYTF. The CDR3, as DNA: TGTGCCAGCAGTAAGGGAGGACAGGACGAAGGCTACACCTTC. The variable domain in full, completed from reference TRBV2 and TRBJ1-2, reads EPEVTQTPSHQVTQMGQEVILRCVPISNHLYFYWYRQILGQKVEFLVSFYNNEISEKSEIFDDQFSVERPDGSNFTLKIRSTKLEDSAMYFCASSKGGQDEGYTFGSGTRLTVV.

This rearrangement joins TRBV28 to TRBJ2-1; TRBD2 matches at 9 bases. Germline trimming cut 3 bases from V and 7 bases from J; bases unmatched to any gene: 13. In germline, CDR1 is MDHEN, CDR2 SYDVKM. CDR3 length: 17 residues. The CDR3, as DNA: TGTGCCAGCAGTTTGTTTGGCGGCGGGAGGGCCGAAAATGAGCAGTTCTTC. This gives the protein CASSLFGGGRAENEQFF.

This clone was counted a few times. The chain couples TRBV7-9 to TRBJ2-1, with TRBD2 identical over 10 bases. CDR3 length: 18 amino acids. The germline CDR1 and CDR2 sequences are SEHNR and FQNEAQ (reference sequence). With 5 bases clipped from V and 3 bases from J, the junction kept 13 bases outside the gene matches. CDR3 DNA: TGTGCCAGCAGCCCCTCAGCTCGAGCGGGAGGGAACTACAATGAGCAGTTCTTC. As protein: CASSPSARAGGNYNEQFF.